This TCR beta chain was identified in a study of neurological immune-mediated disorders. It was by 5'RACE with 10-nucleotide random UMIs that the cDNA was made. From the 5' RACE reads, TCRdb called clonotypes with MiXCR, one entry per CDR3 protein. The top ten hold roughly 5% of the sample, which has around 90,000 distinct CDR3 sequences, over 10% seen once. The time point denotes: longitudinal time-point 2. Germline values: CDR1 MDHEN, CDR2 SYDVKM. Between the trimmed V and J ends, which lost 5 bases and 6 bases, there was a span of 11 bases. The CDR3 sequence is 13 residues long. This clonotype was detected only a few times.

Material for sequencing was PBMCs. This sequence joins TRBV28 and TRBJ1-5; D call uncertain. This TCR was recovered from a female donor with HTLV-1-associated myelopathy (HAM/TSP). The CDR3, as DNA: TGTGCCAGCAGTCCTGGACCCTCTCAGCCCCAGCATTTT. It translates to CASSPGPSQPQHF.